The following is a T cell receptor (beta chain) sequence with its context. The clone's antigen remains unknown. Qualities for individual bases were not recorded, and no much larger clone is one base off. The TCR beta CDR3 regions were amplified from RNA transcripts. The TCR CDR3 was subjected to a first round of RT-PCR using the HTBI primer set and the Qiagen OneStep RT-PCR kit. Libraries were constructed in a second round of multiplex PCR, after which size selection and purification were carried out. Libraries were sequenced paired-end with 100 bp reads on an Illumina HiSeq2000. On the study's bioinformatics: SOAPnuke was used to process the raw data, removing reads that contained adapters or uncalled bases, had a mean Phred below 15, or lacked an exact match to the constant primer or identifier. High-quality paired reads were merged using COPE v1.2.5, and each unique nucleotide sequence was defined as a clonotype. MiTCR v1.1 was used to align clonotypes to the IMGT TRBV, TRBD and TRBJ reference segments. Analysis was restricted to V-J combinations with a frequency above 0.0001, which covered 98% to 99.2% of repertoires. A TCS score was defined as the ratio between F50 (clonal expansion) and ExV (chaos), using BLOSUM62-based TCRdist between CDR3 peptides within each V-J. Welch's t-statistics and random forest reduced around 550 V-J features to 13, which were used in a naive Bayes classifier (R e1071). In-frame beta chains were kept once TCRdb had trimmed the public reads at Q25 with fastp and called clones with MiXCR. Every distinct CDR3 protein forms one entry, paired with its most common genes and DNA. The V and J calls were determined by TCRdb, not by the authors. This sample lists about 740,000 distinct CDR3 sequences; roughly 15% were detected once. The ten top clones hold roughly 10% of the sample.

The sample is drawn from a study of T cells in Graves' hyperthyroidism and ophthalmopathy (dated by TCRdb to about 2019). About the study as a whole: Peripheral blood was collected at initial diagnosis, before any treatment. A discovery cohort of about a hundred patients, about 40 with Graves' ophthalmopathy and about 58 with stable Graves' hyperthyroidism, was used to find distinguishing TCR V-J signatures. An independent validation cohort of around 19 hyperthyroidism patients and approximately 17 patients who later progressed to ophthalmopathy tested prospective prediction of ophthalmopathy. The 100 or so discovery patients were randomly split 7:3 into training and test sets. In about 6 Graves' hyperthyroidism patients, the study also compared T-cell repertoires from thyroid tissue with T-cell repertoires from blood. After sampling, hyperthyroidism patients received methimazole starting at 30 mg daily, and ophthalmopathy patients received high-dose intravenous methylprednisolone. TCR Vbeta CDR3 sequencing of roughly 140 peripheral blood samples (over 40 ophthalmopathy, 75 hyperthyroidism and roughly 17 progressor patients) is reported in the paper. Beyond this particular receptor, the publication reports: Most expanded thyroid clonotypes (frequency above 0.001) were also detected in blood, suggesting blood repertoires may reflect thyroid immune responses. In validation, progression to ophthalmopathy was predicted by the model with around 70% sensitivity and around 75% specificity, a median of approximately 7.1 months before onset. No statistical method was used to fix the sample size in advance, and group allocation was not hidden from the investigators. A 13 V-J signature model separated ophthalmopathy from stable hyperthyroidism, with around 91% sensitivity and approximately 81% specificity in cross-validation and 80%/75% in testing.

Stable Graves' hyperthyroidism was defined as the absence of progression to ophthalmopathy over 18 months of follow-up. The hyperthyroidism patients were between 18 and 65 years old and newly diagnosed, with a disease duration of less than 2 months. Exclusion was applied to patients with uncontrolled infections, other autoimmune diseases, pregnancy or lactation. Clinical symptoms, serum thyroxine and TRAb, thyroid ultrasound, and orbital computed tomography formed the basis for the diagnoses. PBMCs were separated from roughly 10 ml of fresh peripheral blood using Ficoll-Paque density gradient centrifugation. Total RNA was extracted using Trizol reagent, and RNA quality was assessed on an Agilent 2100 Bioanalyzer. V has 2 bases trimmed and J has 2 bases trimmed; junction bases matching no gene number 8. The CDR3 measures 17 amino acids from cysteine to phenylalanine. Only the CDR3 DNA is retained, 51 bases long and in frame from the first base. Via the germline V gene, CDR1 is MDHEN and CDR2 SYDVKM.

The chain is encoded by TRBV28 joined to TRBJ2-2, and 7 junction bases match TRBD2. Sequencing used blood. This receptor was obtained from a woman aged 18-30 years with Graves' hyperthyroidism. The CDR3 reads as follows: CASSLGGGGTNTGELFF. The nucleotide sequence is TGTGCCAGCAGTTTAGGGGGGGGGGGGACCAACACCGGGGAGCTGTTTTTT.